The entry that follows covers one T cell receptor (beta chain) sequence. How the authors handled the data: Researchers report that nucleated cell counts were estimated from reference gene primer amplification. Assay: immunoSEQ multiplex PCR; the TCRdb copy retains only in-frame clones and omits some. The V and J calls and clone size were taken over from that table, and D and trimming were inferred from the DNA. Here the sample spans approximately 240,000 clones, about nine tenths being singletons. Looked up from germline, CDR1 is SNHLY and CDR2 is FYNNEI. V was pared by 5 bases and J by 1 base, with 8 bases between. This CDR3 spans 13 amino acids. These data originate in a study of blood T cell repertoires in COVID-19. As for the study in general: Samples representing acute and convalescent COVID-19 were sourced from the United States, Italy and Spain. Sample material is recorded as cDNA or gDNA derived from T cells, B-cell-depleted T cells, or PBMCs.

Seattle researchers signed up patients amid active infection and tracked them longitudinally. Source material: peripheral blood. The sequence was obtained from a man aged 25-45 years with COVID-19, enrolled during active disease. The gene calls are TRBV2 and TRBJ1-1; a possible D gene is TRBD1 (6 bases). The CDR3 nucleotides are TGTGCCAGCAGTTCACAGGGGAACACTGAAGCTTTCTTT. Encoded protein: CASSSQGNTEAFF.